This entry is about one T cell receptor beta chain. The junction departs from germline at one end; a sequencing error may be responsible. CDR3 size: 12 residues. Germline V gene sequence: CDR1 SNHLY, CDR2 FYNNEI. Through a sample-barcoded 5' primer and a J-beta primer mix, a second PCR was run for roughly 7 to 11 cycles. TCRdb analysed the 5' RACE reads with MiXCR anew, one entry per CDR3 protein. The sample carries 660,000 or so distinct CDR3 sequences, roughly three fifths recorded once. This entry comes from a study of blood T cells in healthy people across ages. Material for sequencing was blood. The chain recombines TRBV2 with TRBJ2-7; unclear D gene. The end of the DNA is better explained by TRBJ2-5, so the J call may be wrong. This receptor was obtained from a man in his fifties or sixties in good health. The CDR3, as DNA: TGTACCAGCAGTGCCCAGTCCCGGACCCAGTACTTC. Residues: CTSSAQSRTQYF.